This T cell receptor beta chain originates from a study of breast tumors, draining lymph nodes, adjacent tissues. Deletions cut 5 bases from V and 7 bases from J, with 20 bases between. This CDR3 contains 15 residues. Germline assignment: CDR1 SEHNR and CDR2 FQNEAQ (reference sequence). Each CDR3 protein gets one entry after TCRdb re-called the multiplex PCR reads with MiXCR. In the table there are about 140,000 distinct CDR3 sequences, less than 35% of which are singletons. This clonotype was picked up many times. Its antigen remains unidentified. Samples came from axillary lymph nodes draining the breast cancer. Overall study findings and caveats: Tumor T cell lymph node origin was a supported hypothesis, not proven. Tumor and nontumor repertoires were significantly more similar in luminal-like than in basal-like breast cancer. Tumor TCR diversity was below lymph nodes but above nontumor tissue. Most tumor T cells seemingly derive from lymph node, then expand in tumor.

The specimen was axillary lymph node tissue. This TCR was sampled from a female donor with breast cancer. Some clones in this sample may be carry-over from other donors' samples. This sequence joins TRBV7-9 and TRBJ1-2; no definite D call. For the CDR3, the DNA is TGTGCCAGCAGCACTGCGGGGTTACTATTGGGTGGCTACACCTTC. Its translation is CASSTAGLLLGGYTF.